A few counts support the clone carrying this T cell receptor beta chain. Antigen specificity is unknown. Relative to the germline gene, one junction end is altered; a read error may explain this. Time point reported: persistent/refractory GD, antithyroid drugs over 5 years with positive TRAb. Extracted PBMC RNA gave rise to the TCR library. The diagnosis of Graves' disease used American Thyroid Association guidelines. Patient provenance is recorded as an endocrinology department in Xi'an, China. With iRepertoire HTBI primers and Arm-PCR of CDR3 regions, TCR beta libraries were built. A single record per CDR3 protein comes from TCRdb applying MiXCR to the multiplex PCR reads. The data show 300,000 to 400,000 distinct CDR3 sequences, with roughly a fifth seen just once and roughly 29% held by the top ten. This CDR3 is 13 amino acids long. Germline CDR1 reads SQVTM; CDR2 reads ANQGSEA. This sample is drawn from a study of regulatory T cells in long-lasting Graves disease. Study-level results: Among persistent patients, a larger number of public clonotypes were shared (roughly 2,700) than among newly diagnosed patients (966).

This specimen was peripheral blood mononuclear cells (PBMCs), taken when the disease was refractory, from a patient treated with antithyroid drugs. The TCR comes from a female donor with Graves disease. The chain combines TRBV29-1 with TRBJ1-1, with D hard to call. This CDR3 is CSVLTTSPTEASF. The CDR3 bases are TGCAGCGTGCTGACCACCAGTCCCACTGAAGCTTCCTTT. The full variable domain, completed using reference TRBV29-1 and TRBJ1-1, is SAVISQKPSRDICQRGTSLTIQCQVDSQVTMMFWYRQQPGQSLTLIATANQGSEATYESGFVIDKFPISRPNLTFSTLTVSNMSPEDSSIYLCSVLTTSPTEASFGQGTRLTVV.